Listed below are T cell receptor beta chains from one sample, sequenced in a study of blood T cell repertoires in COVID-19. TCRdb's table, derived via immunoSEQ multiplex PCR, lists solely in-frame clones and lacks some. The table records about 280,000 clones, about four fifths of them present only once. The sample taken for sequencing was PBMCs or T cells enriched from blood (not recorded which). Receptor source: a man aged 40-55 years who had been exposed to COVID-19. Both conserved end residues are part of each CDR3. D genes are given only for firm matches. Clone sizes are given selectively: once, few, many, or a class where the clone is expanded.

clone size: once; D gene: TRBD2; J gene: TRBJ2-7; V gene: TRBV6-5; CDR3 protein: CASGQREEYEQYF; CDR3 DNA: TGTGCCAGCGGTCAGCGGGAGGAGTACGAGCAGTACTTC
clone size: once; D gene: TRBD1; J gene: TRBJ2-5; V gene: TRBV19; CDR3 protein: CASSIGTGTQETQYF; CDR3 DNA: TGTGCCAGTAGTATAGGGACAGGAACCCAAGAGACCCAGTACTTC
clone size: -; D gene: -; J gene: TRBJ2-1; V gene: TRBV27; CDR3 protein: CASAPYDTINEQFF; CDR3 DNA: TGTGCCAGCGCCCCGTATGATACAATCAATGAGCAGTTCTTC
clone size: -; D gene: TRBD1; J gene: TRBJ1-6; V gene: TRBV19; CDR3 protein: CASSGTGGSSPLHF; CDR3 DNA: TGTGCCAGTAGTGGGACAGGGGGCAGTTCACCCCTCCACTTT
clone size: -; D gene: -; J gene: TRBJ2-4; V gene: TRBV19; CDR3 protein: CASSSLTGFKNIQYF; CDR3 DNA: TGTGCCAGTAGTTCTCTTACAGGCTTTAAAAACATTCAGTACTTC
clone size: -; D gene: TRBD1; J gene: TRBJ2-7; V gene: TRBV27; CDR3 protein: CASQRDRGRYEQYF; CDR3 DNA: TGTGCCAGCCAACGGGACAGGGGGCGGTACGAGCAGTACTTC
clone size: -; D gene: TRBD1; J gene: TRBJ1-6; V gene: TRBV28; CDR3 protein: CASSLVSEDRINSPLHF; CDR3 DNA: TGTGCCAGCAGTTTAGTATCAGAGGACAGGATAAATTCACCCCTCCACTTT
clone size: -; D gene: -; J gene: TRBJ2-3; V gene: TRBV28; CDR3 protein: CASFPGTRGDTQYF; CDR3 DNA: TGTGCCAGTTTTCCGGGTACCAGGGGAGATACGCAGTATTTT
clone size: -; D gene: -; J gene: TRBJ2-7; V gene: TRBV4-1; CDR3 protein: CASSQPSRYEQYF; CDR3 DNA: TGCGCCAGCAGCCAACCGTCTAGGTACGAGCAGTACTTC
clone size: -; D gene: -; J gene: TRBJ1-1; V gene: TRBV12-5; CDR3 protein: CASGLLDRKAFF; CDR3 DNA: TGTGCTAGTGGTTTGTTAGACAGGAAAGCTTTCTTT
clone size: -; D gene: -; J gene: TRBJ1-5; V gene: TRBV7-9; CDR3 protein: CASSRSPGVNQPQHF; CDR3 DNA: TGTGCCAGCAGCCGAAGTCCAGGGGTCAATCAGCCCCAGCATTTT
clone size: -; D gene: TRBD1; J gene: TRBJ2-7; V gene: TRBV5-1; CDR3 protein: CASSLGGDRSYEQYF; CDR3 DNA: TGCGCCAGCAGCTTGGGAGGGGACAGATCCTACGAGCAGTACTTC
clone size: -; D gene: TRBD1; J gene: TRBJ1-5; V gene: TRBV27; CDR3 protein: CASRTQDRGSNQPQHF; CDR3 DNA: TGTGCCAGCAGAACCCAAGACAGGGGTAGCAATCAGCCCCAGCATTTT
clone size: -; D gene: -; J gene: TRBJ2-7; V gene: TRBV18; CDR3 protein: CASSPSQGGSYEQYF; CDR3 DNA: TGTGCCAGCTCACCTTCACAGGGCGGTTCGTACGAGCAGTACTTC
clone size: -; D gene: -; J gene: TRBJ1-2; V gene: TRBV2; CDR3 protein: CASSEMARGSGYTF; CDR3 DNA: TGTGCCAGCAGTGAAATGGCTCGGGGTAGTGGCTACACCTTC
clone size: -; D gene: -; J gene: TRBJ1-1; V gene: TRBV7-9; CDR3 protein: CASSTQENTEAFF; CDR3 DNA: TGTGCCAGCAGCACCCAGGAAAACACTGAAGCTTTCTTT
clone size: -; D gene: TRBD2; J gene: TRBJ2-3; V gene: TRBV3-1/TRBV3-2; CDR3 protein: CASNTGTSGTDTQYF; CDR3 DNA: TGTGCCAGCAACACCGGGACTAGCGGCACAGATACGCAGTATTTT
clone size: few; D gene: -; J gene: TRBJ2-3; V gene: TRBV5-1; CDR3 protein: CASSHPGSTDTQYF; CDR3 DNA: TGCGCCAGCAGCCACCCGGGGAGCACAGATACGCAGTATTTT
clone size: -; D gene: -; J gene: TRBJ2-7; V gene: TRBV3-1/TRBV3-2; CDR3 protein: CASSQVSSRYYEQYF; CDR3 DNA: TGTGCCAGCAGCCAAGTGTCTAGCAGATACTACGAGCAGTACTTC
clone size: -; D gene: -; J gene: TRBJ2-3; V gene: TRBV7-8; CDR3 protein: CASSRRGTDTQYF; CDR3 DNA: TGTGCCAGCAGCAGGCGGGGCACAGATACGCAGTATTTT
clone size: once; D gene: TRBD2; J gene: TRBJ2-7; V gene: TRBV19; CDR3 protein: CASSPRLAGWDTYEQYF; CDR3 DNA: TGTGCCAGTAGTCCCAGACTAGCGGGATGGGACACTTACGAGCAGTACTTC
clone size: -; D gene: TRBD1; J gene: TRBJ1-5; V gene: TRBV5-8; CDR3 protein: CASSFSGGNQPQHF; CDR3 DNA: TGTGCCAGCAGCTTTTCAGGGGGTAATCAGCCCCAGCATTTT
clone size: once; D gene: -; J gene: TRBJ2-7; V gene: TRBV19; CDR3 protein: CASSILYDSYEQYF; CDR3 DNA: TGTGCCAGTAGTATCCTTTACGACAGCTACGAGCAGTACTTC
clone size: -; D gene: TRBD1; J gene: TRBJ2-1; V gene: TRBV7-9; CDR3 protein: CASTSAGGQFF; CDR3 DNA: TGTGCCAGCACATCCGCAGGGGGGCAGTTCTTC
clone size: -; D gene: -; J gene: TRBJ1-1; V gene: TRBV18; CDR3 protein: CASSPLGRSGGLNTEAFF; CDR3 DNA: TGTGCCAGCTCACCATTGGGCCGGTCGGGGGGCCTGAACACTGAAGCTTTCTTT
clone size: few; D gene: -; J gene: TRBJ1-2; V gene: TRBV24-1; CDR3 protein: CATRGSGQANYGYTF; CDR3 DNA: TGTGCCACCAGGGGGAGTGGCCAGGCTAACTATGGCTACACCTTC
clone size: few; D gene: TRBD1; J gene: TRBJ1-1; V gene: TRBV27; CDR3 protein: CASSFTGTGENEAFF; CDR3 DNA: TGTGCCAGCAGTTTTACCGGGACAGGGGAAAATGAAGCTTTCTTT
clone size: -; D gene: -; J gene: TRBJ2-1; V gene: TRBV12-3/TRBV12-4; CDR3 protein: CASTGGTANEQFF; CDR3 DNA: TGTGCCAGCACCGGCGGGACAGCCAATGAGCAGTTCTTC
clone size: -; D gene: TRBD2; J gene: TRBJ2-1; V gene: TRBV27; CDR3 protein: CASTLAGDRNNEQFF; CDR3 DNA: TGTGCCAGCACATTAGCGGGAGACCGAAACAATGAGCAGTTCTTC
clone size: -; D gene: -; J gene: TRBJ2-3; V gene: TRBV11-2; CDR3 protein: CASSLLSTDTQYF; CDR3 DNA: TGTGCCAGCAGCCTATTATCCACAGATACGCAGTATTTT
clone size: -; D gene: -; J gene: TRBJ1-2; V gene: TRBV9; CDR3 protein: CASSVGLGYTF; CDR3 DNA: TGTGCCAGCAGCGTAGGGCTTGGCTACACCTTC
clone size: -; D gene: -; J gene: TRBJ2-7; V gene: TRBV21-1; CDR3 protein: CASSKGARHEQYF; CDR3 DNA: TGTGCCAGCAGCAAGGGGGCTCGCCACGAGCAGTACTTC
clone size: -; D gene: -; J gene: TRBJ2-3; V gene: TRBV6-5; CDR3 protein: CASNPYRGTDTQYF; CDR3 DNA: TGTGCCAGCAATCCATATAGGGGGACAGATACGCAGTATTTT
clone size: -; D gene: TRBD1; J gene: TRBJ1-1; V gene: TRBV27; CDR3 protein: CASMRENRGLVGAFF; CDR3 DNA: TGTGCCAGCATGCGCGAGAACAGGGGGCTGGTTGGAGCTTTCTTT
clone size: -; D gene: TRBD1; J gene: TRBJ2-2; V gene: TRBV7-3; CDR3 protein: CASSSGTGHTGELFF; CDR3 DNA: TGTGCCAGCAGCTCCGGGACAGGGCACACCGGGGAGCTGTTTTTT
clone size: few; D gene: -; J gene: TRBJ1-2; V gene: TRBV5-6; CDR3 protein: CASSLFDRGGPYGYTF; CDR3 DNA: TGTGCCAGCAGCCTATTCGACCGGGGGGGCCCCTATGGCTACACCTTC
clone size: -; D gene: -; J gene: TRBJ2-6; V gene: TRBV7-9; CDR3 protein: CASSFSTSGANVLTF; CDR3 DNA: TGTGCCAGCAGCTTTAGTACCTCTGGGGCCAACGTCCTGACTTTC
clone size: -; D gene: -; J gene: TRBJ1-5; V gene: TRBV30; CDR3 protein: CAWSVTGGGQPQHF; CDR3 DNA: TGTGCCTGGAGTGTAACGGGGGGTGGGCAGCCCCAGCATTTT
clone size: -; D gene: -; J gene: TRBJ1-1; V gene: TRBV10-3; CDR3 protein: CAISESRAGGGYTEAFF; CDR3 DNA: TGTGCCATCAGTGAGTCGAGGGCCGGGGGTGGTTACACTGAAGCTTTCTTT
clone size: once; D gene: -; J gene: TRBJ1-4; V gene: TRBV10-2; CDR3 protein: CASSEDSGQLIPPGNEKLFF; CDR3 DNA: TGCGCCAGCAGCGAGGATTCTGGACAGTTGATACCCCCAGGGAATGAAAAACTGTTTTTT
clone size: -; D gene: TRBD1; J gene: TRBJ1-5; V gene: TRBV6-5; CDR3 protein: CASRNTGGNQPQHF; CDR3 DNA: TGTGCCAGCAGAAACACAGGGGGCAATCAGCCCCAGCATTTT